One sample yielded the 21 T cell receptor beta chains listed below, sequenced in a study of graft-versus-host responses after intestinal transplantation listed by TCRdb under 2021. Their antigen targets remain unknown. Library preparation employed the immunoSEQ multiplex PCR assay. Drawn from immuneACCESS, this table holds only the in-frame rearrangements with V and J called that TCRdb kept. Clones are partly lost; checked studies trace under half to an unresolved V gene and leave the rest unexplained. The sample table holds around 99,000 clones, of which roughly 90% were seen once. The ten largest clones take up about 0.73% of the sample. Per the publication, the time point label means: cells obtained before transplantation from donor or recipient. The source material was unstimulated CD4+ T cells sorted from spleen or lymph node cells, sampled before transplant. Receptors were obtained from a human donor who was the organ donor for an intestinal transplant.

The V gene is TRBV10-2, the J gene TRBJ2-3; 9 nucleotides align to TRBD2. Germline lookup yields CDR1 WSHSY and CDR2 SAAADI. This CDR3 has 15 amino acids. With V trimmed by 2 bases and J by 5 bases, 5 bases remained unmatched. The chain's CDR3 is CASSEEAGGRDTQYF. In DNA form, the CDR3 reads TGCGCCAGCAGTGAGGAAGCGGGGGGCAGAGATACGCAGTATTTT.

This clone was seen a handful of times. CDR3 nucleotides: TGTGCCAGCAGTTCCCCGACAGGGCGGGTCACTGAAGCTTTCTTT. It specifies CASSSPTGRVTEAFF. This sequence joins TRBV6-5 and TRBJ1-1; 7 bases map to TRBD1. Trimming cost V 4 bases and J 4 bases; bases outside gene matches: 9. The CDR3 covers 15 residues. Germline loops: CDR1 MNHEY, CDR2 SVGAGI.

The chain combines TRBV4-1 with TRBJ2-3; TRBD2 matches 13 bases. The V gene's germline CDR1 is MGHRA and CDR2 YSYEKL. V was pared by 6 bases and J by 6 bases, with 6 bases of the junction left unmatched. The CDR3 covers 15 residues. CDR3 sequence reads: CASRWTSGGRDTQYF. The CDR3 bases are TGCGCCAGCAGGTGGACTAGCGGGGGACGGGATACGCAGTATTTT.

The count of this clone is one. The chain employs TRBV2 and TRBJ1-6; D remains ambiguous. Looked up from germline, CDR1 is SNHLY and CDR2 is FYNNEI. The CDR3 contains 15 residues. The germline V and J ends were trimmed by 8 bases and 4 bases, with 15 bases remaining between them. Here the CDR3 DNA reads TGTGCCAGCGCAACCCACAGTCTATATAATTCACCCCTCCACTTT. Translating gives CASATHSLYNSPLHF.

The chain combines TRBV5-5 with TRBJ2-5, with unresolved D. The CDR3 length is 15 residues. Per germline, CDR1 SGHKS and CDR2 YYEKEE (reference sequence). The ends were cut back, 4 bases at V and 5 bases at J, with 18 bases in the middle. Here the CDR3 reads CASSTRATTRETQYF. The CDR3 region has the DNA TGTGCCAGCAGCACCCGGGCCACGACCCGGGAGACCCAGTACTTC.

Here the CDR3 reads CASSQQSPGTEAFF. Here the CDR3 DNA reads TGCGCCAGCAGCCAACAGTCCCCGGGCACTGAAGCTTTCTTT. The V and J genes are TRBV4-1 and TRBJ1-1; D is undetermined. Germline CDR1 and CDR2: MGHRA and YSYEKL. This CDR3 is 14 amino acids long. Between the trimmed V and J ends, which lost 2 bases and 4 bases, there was a span of 11 bases.

The chain recombines TRBV2 with TRBJ1-5; tentative D call: TRBD1 (5 bases). Trimming took off 2 bases at V and 5 bases at J, with 13 bases between the two ends. Germline V gene lookup returns CDR1 SNHLY and CDR2 FYNNEI. The CDR3 has 15 amino acids. The DNA for the CDR3 is TGTGCCAGCAGTGAAAGCCAGGGCGGGTATCAGCCCCAGCATTTT. It codes for CASSESQGGYQPQHF. Full variable domain (outside the CDR3, taken from reference TRBV2 and TRBJ1-5): EPEVTQTPSHQVTQMGQEVILRCVPISNHLYFYWYRQILGQKVEFLVSFYNNEISEKSEIFDDQFSVERPDGSNFTLKIRSTKLEDSAMYFCASSESQGGYQPQHFGDGTRLSIL.

The V and J genes are TRBV7-9 and TRBJ1-2; D ambiguous. The V gene's germline CDR1 is SEHNR and CDR2 FQNEAQ (reference sequence). The CDR3 covers 13 residues. V dropped 0 bases and J dropped 5 bases, with 7 bases sitting between them. The CDR3 protein is CASSLAMEYGYTF. The DNA of the CDR3 is TGTGCCAGCAGCTTAGCGATGGAATATGGCTACACCTTC.

The rearrangement joins TRBV7-2 to TRBJ2-3, with 7 bases identical to TRBD2. This CDR3 contains 15 residues. Germline-derived CDR1 and CDR2 are SGHTA and FQGNSA. With V trimmed by 5 bases and J by 0 bases, 5 bases remained unmatched. The CDR3, as DNA: TGTGCCAGCAGCGTCTCTAGCGGAAGCACAGATACGCAGTATTTT. It codes for CASSVSSGSTDTQYF.

CDR3 loop: CSVAGQGGYGYTF. CDR3 nucleotide sequence: TGCAGCGTCGCCGGACAGGGGGGCTATGGCTACACCTTC. The chain links TRBV29-1 to TRBJ1-2; 10 bases match TRBD1. The CDR3 is made up of 13 amino acids. V gave up 6 bases and J gave up 4 bases; unmatched junction bases: 5. The germline CDR1 and CDR2 sequences are SQVTM and ANQGSEA.

The chain recombines TRBV21-1 with TRBJ2-2; the listed D gene, TRBD1, was not tested against the DNA. TRBV21-1 is flagged as a pseudogene. The CDR3 loop spans 19 amino acids. CDR3 DNA: TGTGCCAGCAGCAACGGCCGGGACAGGGGGCGTCCGAACACCGGGGAGCTGTTTTTT. Its protein is CASSNGRDRGRPNTGELFF.

V and J are TRBV12-5 and TRBJ2-5, with unresolved D. The CDR3 is 11 amino acids. Germline V gene lookup returns CDR1 LGHNT and CDR2 FRNRAP. V lost 3 bases, J lost 5 bases, and 4 bases lay in between. CDR3: CASGFGETQYF. The CDR3 nucleotides read TGTGCTAGTGGTTTTGGGGAGACCCAGTACTTC.

CDR3 region: CASSEANRVQPQHF. DNA of the CDR3: TGTGCCAGCAGTGAAGCGAACAGGGTTCAGCCCCAGCATTTT. The V gene is TRBV2, the J gene TRBJ1-5; D might be TRBD1 (6 bases). Germline V CDR1 and CDR2: SNHLY, FYNNEI. Deletions cut 0 bases from V and 6 bases from J, with 9 bases between. The CDR3 consists of 14 residues.

V is TRBV4-1 and J is TRBJ1-1; D may be TRBD1 (6 bases). The CDR3 sequence is 15 residues long. CDR1 and CDR2 from the germline V gene are MGHRA and YSYEKL. Deletions cut 1 base from V and 3 bases from J, with 12 bases between. The CDR3 bases are TGCGCCAGCAGCCAAGGCAGGACAGACCACACTGAAGCTTTCTTT. It specifies CASSQGRTDHTEAFF.

V usage is TRBV10-2 and J usage is TRBJ2-7; no clear D. The CDR3 has 12 amino acids. The germline CDR1 and CDR2 sequences are WSHSY and SAAADI. Trimming took 4 bases from V and 4 from J, leaving 8 bases between them. DNA of the CDR3: TGCGCCAGCAGTGGTGGGGAATACGAGCAGTACTTC. This encodes CASSGGEYEQYF.

This chain uses TRBV5-1 with TRBJ2-3; D gene uncertain. Trimming took off 4 bases at V and 2 bases at J, with 5 bases between the two ends. The CDR3 spans 12 residues. The germline CDR1 and CDR2 sequences are SGHRS and YFSETQ. The CDR3 DNA reads as TGCGCCAGCAGCCAAGACACAGATACGCAGTATTTT. Translating gives CASSQDTDTQYF.

The gene calls are TRBV25-1 and TRBJ2-5; D perhaps matches TRBD1 (5 bases). CDR1 is MGHDK and CDR2 is SYGVNS in the germline V gene. V shed 4 bases and J shed 1 base, with 16 bases lying between them. The CDR3 spans 16 residues. The CDR3, as DNA: TGTGCCAGCAGTGCGCCCCGTTTGGGGCTCCAAGAGACCCAGTACTTC. Translating it yields CASSAPRLGLQETQYF.

The chain couples TRBV7-3 to TRBJ1-1; TRBD1 agrees at 8 bases. Trimming took 4 bases from V and 8 from J; bases not matched to a gene: 6. The CDR3 extends over 13 amino acids. CDR1 is SGHTA, CDR2 FQGTGA, per germline. Here the CDR3 DNA reads TGTGCCAGCAGCTATTGGGACAGGAGGGAAGCTTTCTTT. Translating it yields CASSYWDRREAFF.

The chain employs TRBV2 and TRBJ1-1; no reliable D call. V was cut by 3 bases and J by 3 bases, with 8 bases left in between. The CDR3 has 13 amino acids. CDR1 and CDR2 (germline): SNHLY, FYNNEI. The CDR3 here is CASSEGTHTEAFF. CDR3 bases: TGTGCCAGCAGTGAGGGAACCCACACTGAAGCTTTCTTT.

This sequence joins TRBV6-1 and TRBJ2-7; 14 nucleotides match TRBD2. CDR1 is MNHNS and CDR2 is SASEGT in the germline V gene. V lost 4 bases, J lost 6 bases, and 2 bases stayed unmatched. The length of the CDR3 is 14 residues. The DNA of the CDR3 is TGTGCCAGCAGTGGGACTAGCGGGAGGTCCGAGCAGTACTTC. It translates to CASSGTSGRSEQYF.

The genes are TRBV5-1 and TRBJ2-1; TRBD2 matches 8 bases. Trimming at V came to 3 bases and at J to 3 bases, leaving 5 bases not matched to a gene. The CDR3 is made up of 15 amino acids. Germline CDR1 reads SGHRS; CDR2 reads YFSETQ. The CDR3, as DNA: TGCGCCAGCAGCTACGCCGGGACTAGCTACAATGAGCAGTTCTTC. Its translation is CASSYAGTSYNEQFF.